This T cell receptor beta chain is from a study of CXCR3-negative and CXCR3-positive naive CD8 T cells. General observations from the study: Naive cells that were CXCR3-negative or CXCR3-positive used TRBV-TRBJ genes alike, while memory cells diverged. Memory CD8+ cells showed much lower diversity, while both naive subsets were comparably high. Naive cells with CXCR3 showed TRB CDR3s that were more hydrophobic than those in CXCR3-negative naive cells.

To note about this clonotype: Its antigen is unidentified.

CDR3 length: 18 amino acids. In germline, CDR1 is LGHNA, CDR2 YSLEER. In triplicate, each CD8+ T cell subset was sorted at some 300,000 cells per replicate. TRB cDNA libraries were made by UMI-labeled 5' RACE. TCRdb re-called the 5' RACE reads and catalogs CDR3 proteins one per entry, DNA excluded. The specimen's table records around 130,000 distinct CDR3 sequences. The chain recombines TRBV4-3 with TRBJ1-2; TCRdb names TRBD1, which stays unverified in the absence of DNA. The source of this sequence is a human donor in good health. Some clones in this sample may be carry-over from other donors' samples. The sequenced sample consisted of naive CXCR3+ CD8+ T cells from blood. Subset reported: CD45RO-CCR7+CD27+CD95- naive CD8+ T cells expressing CXCR3 (TNR3+). CDR3 protein: CASSQDLFAARENYGYTF.